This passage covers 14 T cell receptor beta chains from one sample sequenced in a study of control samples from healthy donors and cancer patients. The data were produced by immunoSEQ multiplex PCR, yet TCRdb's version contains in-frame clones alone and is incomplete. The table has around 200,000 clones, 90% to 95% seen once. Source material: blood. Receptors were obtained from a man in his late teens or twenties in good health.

CDR3 DNA sequence: TGTGCCAGCAGCGTAGGTAGTGGGACGGGTGAAAAACTGTTTTTT. Translated: CASSVGSGTGEKLFF. The V and J genes are TRBV9 and TRBJ1-4; a weak D match, TRBD1 (5 bases). The V end lost 0 bases, the J end lost 7 bases, and 13 bases lay between the germline ends. The CDR3 covers 15 residues. From germline, CDR1 is SGDLS and CDR2 YYNGEE.

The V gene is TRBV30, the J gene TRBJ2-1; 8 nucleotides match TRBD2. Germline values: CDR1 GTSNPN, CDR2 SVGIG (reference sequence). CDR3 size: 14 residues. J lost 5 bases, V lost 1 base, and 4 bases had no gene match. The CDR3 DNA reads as TGTGCCTGGAGTGACGGGGGGGCCCACAATGAGCAGTTCTTC. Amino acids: CAWSDGGAHNEQFF.

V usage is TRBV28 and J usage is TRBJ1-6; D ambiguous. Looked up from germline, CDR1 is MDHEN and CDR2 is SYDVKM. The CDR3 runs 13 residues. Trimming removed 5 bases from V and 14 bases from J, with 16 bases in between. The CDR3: CASSVKPNSSLHF. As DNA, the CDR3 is TGTGCCAGCAGTGTGAAACCGAATTCCTCCCTCCACTTT.

CDR3 nucleotide sequence: TGTGCCAGCAGCGAGTACGGGAACACTGAAGCTTTCTTT. Translated: CASSEYGNTEAFF. V usage is TRBV9 and J usage is TRBJ1-1, with D unresolved. The CDR3 consists of 13 residues. Germline CDR1 SGDLS, CDR2 YYNGEE. V lost 3 bases to trimming and J lost 1 base, with 7 bases between them.

The CDR3 reads CASSQFSGNYGYTF. In DNA form, the CDR3 reads TGTGCCAGCAGCCAATTCTCGGGTAACTATGGCTACACCTTC. The chain uses TRBV3-1 (or the pseudogene TRBV3-2) and TRBJ1-2, with D hard to call. Germline lookup yields CDR1 LGHDT and CDR2 YNNKEL (reference sequence). The V gene lost 2 bases and the J gene lost 1 base, with 8 bases spanning the gap. The CDR3 covers 14 residues.

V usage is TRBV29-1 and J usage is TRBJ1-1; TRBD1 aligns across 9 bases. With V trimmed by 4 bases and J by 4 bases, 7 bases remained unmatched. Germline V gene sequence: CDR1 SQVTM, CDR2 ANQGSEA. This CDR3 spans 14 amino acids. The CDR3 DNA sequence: TGCAGCGTTGTTTTGGGACAGGGAGTCACTGAAGCTTTCTTT. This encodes CSVVLGQGVTEAFF.

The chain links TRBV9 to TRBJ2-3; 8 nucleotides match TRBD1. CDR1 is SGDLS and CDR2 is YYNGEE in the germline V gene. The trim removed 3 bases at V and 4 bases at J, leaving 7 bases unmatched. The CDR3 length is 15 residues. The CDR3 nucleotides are TGTGCCAGCAGCGGCGAGGGCAGGGGGCCAGATACGCAGTATTTT. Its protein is CASSGEGRGPDTQYF. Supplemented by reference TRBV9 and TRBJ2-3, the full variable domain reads DSGVTQTPKHLITATGQRVTLRCSPRSGDLSVYWYQQSLDQGLQFLIQYYNGEERAKGNILERFSAQQFPDLHSELNLSSLELGDSALYFCASSGEGRGPDTQYFGPGTRLTVL.

This CDR3 is CASSNTSGVNDEQFF. The CDR3 region has the DNA TGTGCCAGCAGCAACACTAGCGGGGTCAACGATGAGCAGTTCTTC. J is TRBJ2-1 and V is TRBV25-1, with TRBD2 matching 10 bases. The CDR3 sequence is 15 residues long. V shed 6 bases, J shed 8 bases, and the junction held 10 bases outside the gene matches. The V gene's germline CDR1 is MGHDK and CDR2 SYGVNS.

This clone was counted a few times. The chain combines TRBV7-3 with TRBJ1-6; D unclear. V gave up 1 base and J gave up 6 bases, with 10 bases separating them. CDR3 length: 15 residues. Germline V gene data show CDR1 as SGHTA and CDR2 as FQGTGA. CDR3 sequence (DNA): TGTGCCAGCAGCTTAAGAGGGTCGGGTAATTCACCCCTCCACTTT. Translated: CASSLRGSGNSPLHF.

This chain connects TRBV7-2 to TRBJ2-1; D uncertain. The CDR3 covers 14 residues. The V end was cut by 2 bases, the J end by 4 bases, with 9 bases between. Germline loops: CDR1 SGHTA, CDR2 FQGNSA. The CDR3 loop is CASSLIVPYNEQFF. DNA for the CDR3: TGTGCCAGCAGCTTAATAGTACCTTACAATGAGCAGTTCTTC. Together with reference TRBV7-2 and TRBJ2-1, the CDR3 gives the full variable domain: GAGVSQSPSNKVTEKGKDVELRCDPISGHTALYWYRQSLGQGLEFLIYFQGNSAPDKSGLPSDRFSAERTGGSVSTLTIQRTQQEDSAVYLCASSLIVPYNEQFFGPGTRLTVL.

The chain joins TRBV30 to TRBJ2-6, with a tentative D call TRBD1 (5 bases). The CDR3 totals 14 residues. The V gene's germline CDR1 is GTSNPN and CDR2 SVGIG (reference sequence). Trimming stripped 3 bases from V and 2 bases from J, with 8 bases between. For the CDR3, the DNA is TGTGCCTGGAGCCAGGGAACTGGGGCCAACGTCCTGACTTTC. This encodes CAWSQGTGANVLTF. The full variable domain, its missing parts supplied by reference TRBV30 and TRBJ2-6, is SQTIHQWPATLVQPVGSPLSLECTVEGTSNPNLYWYRQAAGRGLQLLFYSVGIGQISSEVPQNLSASRPQDRQFILSSKKLLLSDSGFYLCAWSQGTGANVLTFGAGSRLTVL.

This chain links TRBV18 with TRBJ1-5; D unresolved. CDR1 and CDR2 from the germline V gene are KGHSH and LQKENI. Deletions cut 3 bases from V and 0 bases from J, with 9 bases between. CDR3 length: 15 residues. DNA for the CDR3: TGTGCCAGCTCACCTGCTGCAGCTAGCAATCAGCCCCAGCATTTT. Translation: CASSPAAASNQPQHF.

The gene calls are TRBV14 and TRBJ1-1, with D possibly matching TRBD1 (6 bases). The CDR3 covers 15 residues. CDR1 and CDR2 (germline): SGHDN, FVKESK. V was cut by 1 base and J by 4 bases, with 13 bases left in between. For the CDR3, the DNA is TGTGCCAGCAGCCAAGTGCGGGGGCCTGGCACTGAAGCTTTCTTT. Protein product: CASSQVRGPGTEAFF. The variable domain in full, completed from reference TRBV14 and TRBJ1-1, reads EAGVTQFPSHSVIEKGQTVTLRCDPISGHDNLYWYRRVMGKEIKFLLHFVKESKQDESGMPNNRFLAERTGGTYSTLKVQPAELEDSGVYFCASSQVRGPGTEAFFGQGTRLTVV.

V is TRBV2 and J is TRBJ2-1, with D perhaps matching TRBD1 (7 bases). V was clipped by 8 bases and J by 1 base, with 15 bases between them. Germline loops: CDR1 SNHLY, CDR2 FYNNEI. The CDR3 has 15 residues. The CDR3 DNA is TGTGCCAGCCTCTTTCAGGGGGGATCCTACAATGAGCAGTTCTTC. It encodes CASLFQGGSYNEQFF.